One sample yielded the 32 T cell receptor beta chains listed below, sequenced in a study of cytomegalovirus exposure and HLA in healthy donors (dated 2017 in TCRdb). Libraries were constructed by the immunoSEQ multiplex PCR assay. For the multiplex PCR, a mixture combining 60 forward primers for TCR Vbeta segments and 13 reverse primers for TCR Jbeta segments was used. TCRdb limited this immuneACCESS table to in-frame rearrangements with V and J called. A share of clones is missing; checked studies link under half to unresolved V genes, and the rest is unexplained. Across this sample there are 130,000 to 150,000 clones, with roughly 80% seen only once. Jointly, the top ten make up roughly 6.7% of the sample. The sequenced material came from PBMCs. These TCRs come from a middle-aged woman in good health and CMV-seropositive.

This chain uses TRBV11-2 with TRBJ1-2; D may be TRBD1 (6 bases). Germline CDR1 and CDR2: SGHAT and FQNNGV. CDR3 size: 13 residues. V lost 1 base to trimming and J lost 4 bases, with 7 bases between them. The CDR3 DNA follows: TGTGCCAGCAGCTTAGGGGACACCTATGGCTACACCTTC. It encodes CASSLGDTYGYTF. Supplemented by reference TRBV11-2 and TRBJ1-2, the full variable domain reads EAGVAQSPRYKIIEKRQSVAFWCNPISGHATLYWYQQILGQGPKLLIQFQNNGVVDDSQLPKDRFSAERLKGVDSTLKIQPAKLEDSAVYLCASSLGDTYGYTFGSGTRLTVV.

This chain joins TRBV7-2 and TRBJ1-1; TRBD1 is a possible D gene (5 bases). The CDR3 consists of 14 residues. CDR1 is SGHTA and CDR2 is FQGNSA in the germline V gene. V was pared by 4 bases and J by 7 bases, with 16 bases between. The CDR3 nucleotides read TGTGCCAGCAGCTGGCGGGACGGAGCCCTTGAAGCTTTCTTT. Protein: CASSWRDGALEAFF.

The chain is built from TRBV7-9 and TRBJ1-1, with no clear D. Trimming cost V 2 bases and J 7 bases, with 14 bases left between them. The CDR3 is 14 amino acids. Germline V gene lookup returns CDR1 SEHNR and CDR2 FQNEAQ (reference sequence). The CDR3 spells CASSLNPGRGEAFF. CDR3 in DNA: TGTGCCAGCAGCTTAAATCCAGGCCGGGGTGAAGCTTTCTTT.

On this clone: Other DNA sequences in the same sample also yield this CDR3. This chain joins TRBV6-1 and TRBJ2-3, with D perhaps matching TRBD1 (5 bases). V lost 1 base and J lost 2, with 7 bases in between. Germline CDR1 is MNHNS and CDR2 is SASEGT. The CDR3 consists of 14 residues. The CDR3, as DNA: TGTGCCAGCAGTGAAGGGGGCAACACAGATACGCAGTATTTT. This sequence encodes CASSEGGNTDTQYF.

The chain couples TRBV28 to TRBJ1-2; 10 bases are shared with TRBD1. CDR3 length equals 14 residues. Germline-derived CDR1 and CDR2 are MDHEN and SYDVKM. V was clipped by 3 bases and J by 4 bases; unmatched bases: 2. The CDR3, as DNA: TGTGCCAGCAGTTTCGGGACAGGGGCCTATGGCTACACCTTC. Amino acids: CASSFGTGAYGYTF.

This clone appeared a few times. The gene calls are TRBV10-3 and TRBJ2-3, with D unclear. The ends were cut back, 6 bases at V and 5 bases at J, with 9 bases in the middle. The CDR3 spans 12 residues. Germline CDR1 ENHRY, CDR2 SYGVKD. The CDR3 sequence: CAISPSGDTQYF. The DNA of the CDR3 is TGTGCCATCAGCCCGTCGGGAGATACGCAGTATTTT.

This chain uses TRBV4-1 with TRBJ1-1; D gene ambiguous. The CDR3 covers 14 residues. V gave up 3 bases and J gave up 1 base, with 9 bases separating them. Per germline, CDR1 MGHRA and CDR2 YSYEKL. The CDR3 DNA is TGCGCCAGCAGCCACCGTGGGCCGAACACTGAAGCTTTCTTT. Its translation: CASSHRGPNTEAFF.

This chain uses TRBV15 with TRBJ2-7; weak D call: TRBD1 (5 bases). In germline, CDR1 is LNHNV, CDR2 YYDKDF (reference sequence). The V end was cut by 0 bases, the J end by 3 bases, with 12 bases between. The CDR3 totals 15 residues. In DNA, the CDR3 is TGTGCCACCAGCAGAGATCAGGGCTTACTCTACGAGCAGTACTTC. Amino acids: CATSRDQGLLYEQYF.

The chain is built from TRBV6-5 and TRBJ1-2; a weak D match, TRBD1 (6 bases). The germline CDR1 and CDR2 sequences are MNHEY and SVGAGI. Between the trimmed V and J ends, which lost 2 bases and 4 bases, there was a span of 17 bases. The CDR3 has 16 residues. CDR3 sequence reads: CASSYGTGTNSYGYTF. As DNA, the CDR3 is TGTGCCAGCAGTTACGGTACCGGGACAAATAGCTATGGCTACACCTTC.

The chain joins TRBV4-2 to TRBJ2-5; TRBD2 matches at 9 bases. Germline CDR1 reads LGHNA; CDR2 reads YNFKEQ. V lost 6 bases to trimming and J lost 5 bases; unmatched junction nucleotides: 7. The CDR3 spans 14 residues. CDR3 region: CASSSRTSAETQYF. Here the CDR3 DNA reads TGTGCCAGCAGTTCACGGACTAGCGCGGAGACCCAGTACTTC.

A remark on this clone: Other DNA sequences of this sample code for an identical CDR3. The V and J genes are TRBV5-1 and TRBJ2-1, with 9 bases identical to TRBD1. Germline CDR1 SGHRS, CDR2 YFSETQ. The V segment lost 4 bases and the J segment 2 bases; nucleotides outside the gene matches: 4. The CDR3 runs 15 residues. This CDR3 is CASSLRQGAYNEQFF. CDR3 nucleotides: TGCGCCAGCAGCCTCCGACAGGGGGCCTACAATGAGCAGTTCTTC.

In nucleotides, the CDR3 is TGCGCCAGCAGCACCCCCCGTGAGGGAAACTATGGCTACACCTTC. The encoded protein is CASSTPREGNYGYTF. The chain carries TRBV5-1 and TRBJ1-2; no definite D call. Trimming cost V 4 bases and J 2 bases, with 15 bases left between them. CDR3 length equals 15 residues. Germline V gene sequence: CDR1 SGHRS, CDR2 YFSETQ.

CDR3 in amino acids: CSGGRQGLNEQYF. As DNA, the CDR3 is TGCAGCGGGGGACGACAGGGGTTGAACGAGCAGTACTTC. The chain joins TRBV29-1 to TRBJ2-7; 8 bases map to TRBD1. This CDR3 region has 13 residues. The V gene's germline CDR1 is SQVTM and CDR2 ANQGSEA. The V gene end was trimmed by 7 bases and the J gene end by 5 bases; junction bases not matched to a gene: 10.

V usage is TRBV30 and J usage is TRBJ1-2; 9 bases align to TRBD1. CDR1 is GTSNPN, CDR2 SVGIG, per germline (reference sequence). V was pared by 4 bases and J by 2 bases, with 11 bases of the junction left unmatched. This CDR3 spans 16 amino acids. CDR3 sequence: CAWNRDWTGDNYGYTF. The DNA for the CDR3 is TGTGCCTGGAACAGGGATTGGACAGGGGACAACTATGGCTACACCTTC.

The chain combines TRBV6-1 with TRBJ1-4, with 8 bases identical to TRBD1. Trimming at V came to 3 bases and at J to 8 bases, leaving 8 bases not matched to a gene. Germline V gene data show CDR1 as MNHNS and CDR2 as SASEGT. This CDR3 is 15 amino acids long. The CDR3 nucleotides are TGTGCCAGCAGTGATTCAGACAGGGGATGGGAAAAACTGTTTTTT. It translates to CASSDSDRGWEKLFF.

This clone was counted a single time. The rearrangement links TRBV9 to TRBJ1-2; D is possibly TRBD1 (6 bases). The CDR3 has 13 residues. Germline assignment: CDR1 SGDLS and CDR2 YYNGEE. Deletions cut 4 bases from V and 4 bases from J, with 11 bases between. The CDR3 region has the DNA TGTGCCAGCAGCCAACAGGGCTTCTATGGCTACACCTTC. Translation: CASSQQGFYGYTF. Full variable domain (outside the CDR3, taken from reference TRBV9 and TRBJ1-2): DSGVTQTPKHLITATGQRVTLRCSPRSGDLSVYWYQQSLDQGLQFLIQYYNGEERAKGNILERFSAQQFPDLHSELNLSSLELGDSALYFCASSQQGFYGYTFGSGTRLTVV.

The V gene is TRBV20-1, the J gene TRBJ1-1, with D perhaps TRBD1 (6 bases). Germline values: CDR1 DFQATT, CDR2 SNEGSKA (reference sequence). V dropped 6 bases and J dropped 7 bases, with 12 bases sitting between them. CDR3 size: 11 residues. DNA for the CDR3: TGCAGTGCCCCTGGACAGCTTGAAGCTTTCTTT. Its translation: CSAPGQLEAFF.

This clone was observed a few times. V usage is TRBV9 and J usage is TRBJ2-7, with TRBD1 matching over 12 bases. With V trimmed by 0 bases and J by 3 bases, 7 bases remained unmatched. The germline V gene has CDR1 SGDLS and CDR2 YYNGEE. The CDR3 covers 17 residues. The CDR3 protein is CASSVAVGTGGSYEQYF. The CDR3 bases are TGTGCCAGCAGCGTAGCTGTAGGGACAGGGGGCAGCTACGAGCAGTACTTC.

The chain has TRBV9 and TRBJ1-1, with D perhaps TRBD1 (5 bases). Trimming cost V 0 bases and J 5 bases, with 11 bases left between them. Germline loops: CDR1 SGDLS, CDR2 YYNGEE. The CDR3 has 14 residues. The CDR3 protein is CASSVGWEGTEAFF. For the CDR3, the DNA is TGTGCCAGCAGCGTAGGTTGGGAGGGGACTGAAGCTTTCTTT.

The gene calls are TRBV7-9 and TRBJ2-1; 9 bases align to TRBD2. The germline CDR1 and CDR2 sequences are SEHNR and FQNEAQ (reference sequence). The trim removed 5 bases at V and 6 bases at J, leaving 5 bases unmatched. The CDR3 totals 14 residues. DNA for the CDR3: TGTGCCAGCAGCCTGGGACTAGCCTCCAATGAGCAGTTCTTC. Translating gives CASSLGLASNEQFF.

This rearrangement joins TRBV19 to TRBJ2-7, with D maybe TRBD2 (5 bases). Trimming removed 5 bases at V and 3 bases at J, with 14 bases between. Per the germline V gene, CDR1 is LNHDA and CDR2 is SQIVND (reference sequence). CDR3 length: 14 amino acids. CDR3 sequence reads: CASSPSGNSYEQYF. The DNA for the CDR3 is TGTGCCAGTAGTCCATCGGGGAACAGCTACGAGCAGTACTTC.

This clone was counted a few times. The genes are TRBV6-5 and TRBJ2-2; TRBD1 matches at 10 bases. The trim removed 5 bases at V and 4 bases at J, leaving 4 bases unmatched. CDR1 and CDR2 (germline): MNHEY, SVGAGI. The CDR3 is 15 amino acids. CDR3 bases: TGTGCCAGCAGTCGGGACAGGGGCGTCACCGGGGAGCTGTTTTTT. The encoded protein is CASSRDRGVTGELFF.

The chain links TRBV4-2 to TRBJ2-3; 10 bases line up with TRBD2. Germline trimming cut 3 bases from V and 3 bases from J; bases unmatched to any gene: 9. The CDR3 contains 17 residues. The germline V gene has CDR1 LGHNA and CDR2 YNFKEQ. CDR3 sequence reads: CASSQNQAGGFTDTQYF. The CDR3 DNA reads as TGTGCCAGCAGCCAGAATCAAGCGGGGGGGTTTACAGATACGCAGTATTTT.

This clone was observed a single time. The genes are TRBV5-6 and TRBJ1-4; 9 bases fit TRBD1. The CDR3 length is 14 residues. Trimming at V came to 5 bases and at J to 7 bases, leaving 6 bases not matched to a gene. Per germline, CDR1 SGHDT and CDR2 YYEEEE. The CDR3 DNA sequence: TGTGCCAGCAGGGAACAGGGGGCGAGTGAAAAACTGTTTTTT. Its translation is CASREQGASEKLFF. Drawing the rest from reference TRBV5-6 and TRBJ1-4, the complete variable domain is DAGVTQSPTHLIKTRGQQVTLRCSPKSGHDTVSWYQQALGQGPQFIFQYYEEEERQRGNFPDRFSGHQFPNYSSELNVNALLLGDSALYLCASREQGASEKLFFGSGTQLSVL.

This sequence joins TRBV18 and TRBJ1-1; TRBD1 agrees at 7 bases. CDR3 length: 15 amino acids. CDR1 and CDR2 (germline): KGHSH, LQKENI. The trim removed 3 bases at V and 3 bases at J, leaving 7 bases unmatched. This CDR3 is CASSPHRGYDTEAFF. The CDR3, as DNA: TGTGCCAGCTCACCTCACAGGGGTTATGACACTGAAGCTTTCTTT.

The chain has TRBV5-6 and TRBJ2-6; no clear D gene. CDR1 is SGHDT, CDR2 YYEEEE, per germline. The CDR3 has 17 amino acids. V dropped 1 base and J dropped 5 bases, with 16 bases sitting between them. CDR3 DNA sequence: TGTGCCAGCAGCTTGCACTCTGCGGCCCCTAGGGCCAACGTCCTGACTTTC. This sequence encodes CASSLHSAAPRANVLTF.

The chain uses TRBV2 and TRBJ1-2; 7 nucleotides match TRBD1. J lost 1 base, V lost 1 base, and 3 bases had no gene match. CDR1 and CDR2 (germline): SNHLY, FYNNEI. The CDR3 length is 15 residues. Here the CDR3 reads CASSEGTGNNYGYTF. The CDR3 nucleotides read TGTGCCAGCAGTGAAGGGACAGGCAATAACTATGGCTACACCTTC.

This chain joins TRBV5-1 and TRBJ1-2; D is perhaps TRBD1 (6 bases). Germline CDR1 SGHRS, CDR2 YFSETQ. Trimming left V 1 base short and J 2 bases short, with 9 bases between. This CDR3 has 14 amino acids. CDR3 amino acids: CASSLPGANYGYTF. As DNA, the CDR3 is TGCGCCAGCAGCTTGCCAGGGGCAAACTATGGCTACACCTTC.

This rearrangement joins TRBV5-4 to TRBJ2-3, with D possibly TRBD1 on 5 matching bases. V was pared by 3 bases and J by 1 base, with 15 bases between. The CDR3 runs to 16 residues. The germline V gene encodes CDR1 SGHNT and CDR2 YYREEE (reference sequence). The CDR3 nucleotides read TGTGCCAGCAGCTCCCGAGGTGGGGCAGGCACAGATACGCAGTATTTT. The encoded protein is CASSSRGGAGTDTQYF.

Written as DNA, the CDR3 is TGCGCCAGCAGCTTGCGGTCCCCGTACGAGCAGTACTTC. It yields the protein CASSLRSPYEQYF. The chain has TRBV5-1 and TRBJ2-7; D gene unclear. CDR3 size: 13 residues. Per germline, CDR1 SGHRS and CDR2 YFSETQ. V lost 1 base to trimming and J lost 4 bases, with 9 bases between them.

This chain connects TRBV6-1 to TRBJ2-1; the D gene is possibly TRBD2 (6 bases). The CDR3 has 17 amino acids. Germline CDR1 MNHNS, CDR2 SASEGT. V was trimmed by 0 bases and J by 8 bases, leaving 20 bases between them. The CDR3 nucleotides read TGTGCCAGCAGTGAAGCCGCGGGGTGGGTGGTTTCTCATGAGCAGTTCTTC. It is translated as CASSEAAGWVVSHEQFF.

The chain joins TRBV28 to TRBJ2-1; the match to TRBD2 covers 9 bases. Germline loops: CDR1 MDHEN, CDR2 SYDVKM. Trimming cost V 7 bases and J 11 bases; bases outside gene matches: 3. The CDR3 totals 11 residues. The CDR3 is CASILAGKQFF. Here the CDR3 DNA reads TGTGCCAGCATTCTAGCGGGGAAGCAGTTCTTC. Drawing the rest from reference TRBV28 and TRBJ2-1, the complete variable domain is DVKVTQSSRYLVKRTGEKVFLECVQDMDHENMFWYRQDPGLGLRLIYFSYDVKMKEKGDIPEGYSVSREKKERFSLILESASTNQTSMYLCASILAGKQFFGPGTRLTVL.